Listed below are T cell receptor beta chains from one sample, sequenced in a study of OX40 agonist ivuxolimab in advanced cancers. Some clones are missing from TCRdb's copy, which holds only in-frame ones; the method was immunoSEQ multiplex PCR. The sample yields tens of thousands of clones, 65% to 90% seen once. The sequencing used CD4+ or CD8+ T cells sorted from blood, collected in a trial of the OX40 agonist ivuxolimab. These receptors came from an adult with an advanced solid tumor such as melanoma, head and neck, liver or kidney cancer. Each CDR3 is given with its conserved first and last residue. The D gene is left open where the match is weak. Not all rows give a size; the values are once, few, many and, for expanded clones, a class.

J gene: TRBJ1-2
D gene: NA
CDR3 length: 13
clone size: NA
V gene: TRBV7-2
CDR3 protein: CASSYELDYGYTF
CDR3 DNA: TGTGCCAGCAGCTATGAACTGGACTATGGCTACACCTTC

J gene: TRBJ2-7
D gene: TRBD1
CDR3 length: 13
clone size: NA
V gene: TRBV6-1
CDR3 protein: CASLAGGMGEQYF
CDR3 DNA: TGTGCCAGCCTTGCAGGGGGCATGGGCGAGCAGTACTTC

J gene: TRBJ2-5
D gene: NA
CDR3 length: 14
clone size: NA
V gene: TRBV4-3
CDR3 protein: CASSQDYRDETQYF
CDR3 DNA: TGCGCCAGCAGCCAGGATTACAGGGACGAGACCCAGTACTTC

J gene: TRBJ2-2
D gene: TRBD2
CDR3 length: 16
clone size: NA
V gene: TRBV7-3
CDR3 protein: CASSPAPSGGPGELFF
CDR3 DNA: TGTGCCAGCAGCCCAGCCCCTAGCGGGGGGCCCGGGGAGCTGTTTTTT

J gene: TRBJ1-2
D gene: NA
CDR3 length: 14
clone size: NA
V gene: TRBV7-2
CDR3 protein: CASSLALGGVGYTF
CDR3 DNA: TGTGCCAGCAGCTTAGCGCTCGGCGGGGTCGGCTACACCTTC

J gene: TRBJ2-5
D gene: TRBD1
CDR3 length: 15
clone size: NA
V gene: TRBV7-6
CDR3 protein: CASSPGQGAGETQYF
CDR3 DNA: TGTGCCAGCAGCCCGGGACAGGGGGCTGGCGAGACCCAGTACTTC

J gene: TRBJ1-5
D gene: NA
CDR3 length: 13
clone size: NA
V gene: TRBV30
CDR3 protein: CAWSEQSDQPQHF
CDR3 DNA: TGTGCCTGGAGTGAACAGTCGGATCAGCCCCAGCATTTT

J gene: TRBJ1-4
D gene: NA
CDR3 length: 14
clone size: NA
V gene: TRBV14
CDR3 protein: CASSQERTSEKLFF
CDR3 DNA: TGTGCCAGCAGCCAAGAGAGGACATCTGAAAAACTGTTTTTT

J gene: TRBJ2-1
D gene: NA
CDR3 length: 16
clone size: NA
V gene: TRBV7-3
CDR3 protein: CASSSRVAGDYNEQFF
CDR3 DNA: TGTGCCAGCAGCTCCAGAGTGGCAGGGGACTACAATGAGCAGTTCTTC

J gene: TRBJ1-2
D gene: TRBD1
CDR3 length: 15
clone size: NA
V gene: TRBV28
CDR3 protein: CASGEAIDRAYGYTF
CDR3 DNA: TGTGCCAGCGGGGAGGCCATTGACAGGGCTTATGGCTACACCTTC

J gene: TRBJ2-1
D gene: TRBD1
CDR3 length: 15
clone size: NA
V gene: TRBV29-1
CDR3 protein: CSVEGTGEFYNEQFF
CDR3 DNA: TGCAGCGTTGAAGGGACAGGGGAATTCTACAATGAGCAGTTCTTC

J gene: TRBJ2-1
D gene: NA
CDR3 length: 14
clone size: few
V gene: TRBV5-1
CDR3 protein: CASSLVAGGNEQFF
CDR3 DNA: TGCGCCAGCAGCTTGGTGGCTGGGGGCAATGAGCAGTTCTTC

J gene: TRBJ2-5
D gene: NA
CDR3 length: 13
clone size: NA
V gene: TRBV7-6
CDR3 protein: CASSLHSKETQYF
CDR3 DNA: TGTGCCAGCAGCTTACACAGCAAAGAGACCCAGTACTTC

J gene: TRBJ2-5
D gene: TRBD2
CDR3 length: 12
clone size: NA
V gene: TRBV14
CDR3 protein: CASSLAGETQYF
CDR3 DNA: TGTGCCAGCAGCCTAGCGGGAGAGACCCAGTACTTC

J gene: TRBJ2-1
D gene: NA
CDR3 length: 14
clone size: NA
V gene: TRBV5-4
CDR3 protein: CASSRKLEVHEQFF
CDR3 DNA: TGTGCCAGCAGCAGGAAGTTGGAGGTCCATGAGCAGTTCTTC

J gene: TRBJ1-6
D gene: NA
CDR3 length: 12
clone size: NA
V gene: TRBV19
CDR3 protein: CASSMPVAPLHF
CDR3 DNA: TGTGCCAGTAGTATGCCAGTGGCACCCCTCCACTTT

J gene: TRBJ1-1
D gene: NA
CDR3 length: 14
clone size: NA
V gene: TRBV4-3
CDR3 protein: CASSHPGLNTEAFF
CDR3 DNA: TGCGCCAGCAGCCACCCGGGACTTAACACTGAAGCTTTCTTT

J gene: TRBJ1-5
D gene: TRBD1
CDR3 length: 14
clone size: NA
V gene: TRBV6-5
CDR3 protein: CASSGTGGNQPQHF
CDR3 DNA: TGTGCCAGCAGTGGGACAGGGGGAAATCAGCCCCAGCATTTT

J gene: TRBJ1-5
D gene: NA
CDR3 length: 15
clone size: NA
V gene: TRBV28
CDR3 protein: CASSPTGRRHQPQHF
CDR3 DNA: TGTGCCAGCAGTCCCACAGGGCGTAGGCATCAGCCCCAGCATTTT

J gene: TRBJ2-3
D gene: TRBD1
CDR3 length: 17
clone size: NA
V gene: TRBV14
CDR3 protein: CASSQDWADRGKDTQYF
CDR3 DNA: TGTGCCAGCAGCCAAGATTGGGCGGACAGGGGCAAGGATACGCAGTATTTT

J gene: TRBJ1-3
D gene: NA
CDR3 length: 15
clone size: once
V gene: TRBV7-9
CDR3 protein: CASSSRSGSGNTIYF
CDR3 DNA: TGTGCCAGCAGCTCGAGGTCGGGATCTGGAAACACCATATATTTT

J gene: TRBJ2-7
D gene: NA
CDR3 length: 15
clone size: NA
V gene: TRBV6-5
CDR3 protein: CASSYSSGGSYEQYF
CDR3 DNA: TGTGCCAGCAGTTACTCTTCCGGGGGCTCCTACGAGCAGTACTTC

J gene: TRBJ1-6
D gene: TRBD1
CDR3 length: 14
clone size: NA
V gene: TRBV30
CDR3 protein: CAWSFGQGNSPLHF
CDR3 DNA: TGTGCCTGGAGTTTCGGACAGGGAAATTCACCCCTCCACTTT

J gene: TRBJ1-6
D gene: NA
CDR3 length: 15
clone size: NA
V gene: TRBV6-6
CDR3 protein: CASRPTGAGDSPLHF
CDR3 DNA: TGTGCCAGCAGGCCGACTGGGGCCGGGGATTCACCCCTCCACTTT

J gene: TRBJ2-3
D gene: NA
CDR3 length: 13
clone size: NA
V gene: TRBV7-7
CDR3 protein: CASSVTYTDTQYF
CDR3 DNA: TGTGCCAGCAGCGTAACCTACACAGATACGCAGTATTTT

J gene: TRBJ2-3
D gene: NA
CDR3 length: 15
clone size: NA
V gene: TRBV7-2
CDR3 protein: CASSFVVGGTDTQYF
CDR3 DNA: TGTGCCAGCAGCTTTGTAGTCGGGGGCACAGATACGCAGTATTTT

J gene: TRBJ2-7
D gene: NA
CDR3 length: 14
clone size: NA
V gene: TRBV7-2
CDR3 protein: CASSLDAGPYEQYF
CDR3 DNA: TGTGCCAGCAGCTTAGATGCCGGACCCTACGAGCAGTACTTC

J gene: TRBJ2-7
D gene: TRBD2
CDR3 length: 15
clone size: NA
V gene: TRBV28
CDR3 protein: CASSLGTSGSYEQYF
CDR3 DNA: TGTGCCAGCAGCCTCGGGACTAGCGGGAGTTACGAGCAGTACTTC

J gene: TRBJ1-5
D gene: NA
CDR3 length: 14
clone size: NA
V gene: TRBV18
CDR3 protein: CASSPQGVNQPQHF
CDR3 DNA: TGTGCCAGCTCACCCCAGGGCGTCAATCAGCCCCAGCATTTT

J gene: TRBJ1-2
D gene: TRBD1
CDR3 length: 15
clone size: NA
V gene: TRBV5-4
CDR3 protein: CASSPGGGTSYGYTF
CDR3 DNA: TGTGCCAGCAGCCCGGGAGGGGGCACCTCCTATGGCTACACCTTC

J gene: TRBJ2-7
D gene: NA
CDR3 length: 14
clone size: NA
V gene: TRBV7-9
CDR3 protein: CASSLAGTSYEQYF
CDR3 DNA: TGTGCCAGCAGCTTAGCCGGGACCTCCTACGAGCAGTACTTC

J gene: TRBJ1-1
D gene: NA
CDR3 length: 14
clone size: few
V gene: TRBV19
CDR3 protein: CASAGPAGNTEAFF
CDR3 DNA: TGTGCCAGTGCCGGTCCAGCGGGGAACACTGAAGCTTTCTTT

J gene: TRBJ1-1
D gene: NA
CDR3 length: 16
clone size: once
V gene: TRBV7-8
CDR3 protein: CASSSQPSRGGTEAFF
CDR3 DNA: TGTGCCAGCAGCTCCCAGCCCAGCCGAGGGGGAACTGAAGCTTTCTTT

J gene: TRBJ1-4
D gene: NA
CDR3 length: 17
clone size: NA
V gene: TRBV6-1
CDR3 protein: CASSEKGGHHSDEKLFF
CDR3 DNA: TGTGCCAGCAGTGAAAAGGGGGGGCACCATTCGGATGAAAAACTGTTTTTT

J gene: TRBJ2-2
D gene: NA
CDR3 length: 14
clone size: few
V gene: TRBV7-2
CDR3 protein: CASSRTFDTGELFF
CDR3 DNA: TGTGCCAGCAGCAGGACATTTGACACCGGGGAGCTGTTTTTT

J gene: TRBJ2-5
D gene: NA
CDR3 length: 11
clone size: NA
V gene: TRBV12-5
CDR3 protein: CASAYEETQYF
CDR3 DNA: TGTGCTAGTGCCTACGAAGAGACCCAGTACTTC

J gene: TRBJ2-1
D gene: TRBD1
CDR3 length: 12
clone size: NA
V gene: TRBV7-2
CDR3 protein: CAGSLGQGEQFF
CDR3 DNA: TGTGCCGGCAGCTTAGGACAGGGCGAGCAGTTCTTC

J gene: TRBJ2-2
D gene: NA
CDR3 length: 15
clone size: NA
V gene: TRBV9
CDR3 protein: CASSGSSPLTGELFF
CDR3 DNA: TGTGCCAGCAGCGGTTCTAGTCCGTTAACCGGGGAGCTGTTTTTT

J gene: TRBJ1-4
D gene: NA
CDR3 length: 14
clone size: NA
V gene: TRBV6-1
CDR3 protein: CASSSFFTNEKLFF
CDR3 DNA: TGTGCCAGCAGTTCATTCTTTACTAATGAAAAACTGTTTTTT

J gene: TRBJ2-6
D gene: NA
CDR3 length: 14
clone size: NA
V gene: TRBV7-3
CDR3 protein: CASSASSGANVLTF
CDR3 DNA: TGTGCCAGCAGCGCGAGCTCTGGGGCCAACGTCCTGACTTTC

J gene: TRBJ1-2
D gene: TRBD1
CDR3 length: 14
clone size: once
V gene: TRBV5-4
CDR3 protein: CASSGGGQGWGYTF
CDR3 DNA: TGTGCCAGCAGCGGCGGTGGACAGGGATGGGGCTACACCTTC

J gene: TRBJ2-3
D gene: NA
CDR3 length: 15
clone size: NA
V gene: TRBV19
CDR3 protein: CASSIQSQGSDTQYF
CDR3 DNA: TGTGCCAGTAGTATCCAAAGCCAGGGGTCAGATACGCAGTATTTT

J gene: TRBJ2-3
D gene: NA
CDR3 length: 15
clone size: NA
V gene: TRBV30
CDR3 protein: CAWSVLLRSTDTQYF
CDR3 DNA: TGTGCCTGGAGTGTACTTCTACGTAGCACAGATACGCAGTATTTT

J gene: TRBJ1-6
D gene: TRBD1
CDR3 length: 16
clone size: once
V gene: TRBV4-1
CDR3 protein: CASSQDGTGGGSPLHF
CDR3 DNA: TGCGCCAGCAGCCAAGATGGGACAGGGGGCGGTTCACCCCTCCACTTT

J gene: TRBJ1-2
D gene: NA
CDR3 length: 15
clone size: NA
V gene: TRBV7-9
CDR3 protein: CASTLEGGSNYGYTF
CDR3 DNA: TGTGCCAGCACCCTCGAAGGGGGATCGAACTATGGCTACACCTTC

J gene: TRBJ1-1
D gene: NA
CDR3 length: 15
clone size: NA
V gene: TRBV29-1
CDR3 protein: CSVGGWKGLYTEAFF
CDR3 DNA: TGCAGCGTTGGGGGGTGGAAAGGGCTATACACTGAAGCTTTCTTT

J gene: TRBJ1-3
D gene: NA
CDR3 length: 15
clone size: NA
V gene: TRBV28
CDR3 protein: CASSPPASSGNTIYF
CDR3 DNA: TGTGCCAGCAGTCCCCCGGCGAGCTCTGGAAACACCATATATTTT

J gene: TRBJ2-1
D gene: NA
CDR3 length: 11
clone size: NA
V gene: TRBV7-9
CDR3 protein: CAGTKMNEQFF
CDR3 DNA: TGTGCCGGAACAAAGATGAATGAGCAGTTCTTC

J gene: TRBJ1-1
D gene: NA
CDR3 length: 12
clone size: NA
V gene: TRBV19
CDR3 protein: CASSMGATEAFF
CDR3 DNA: TGTGCCAGTAGTATGGGTGCCACTGAAGCTTTCTTT

J gene: TRBJ2-2
D gene: TRBD2
CDR3 length: 16
clone size: NA
V gene: TRBV2
CDR3 protein: CASTGPGGVATGELFF
CDR3 DNA: TGTGCCAGCACCGGCCCGGGGGGAGTGGCCACCGGGGAGCTGTTTTTT

J gene: TRBJ2-1
D gene: NA
CDR3 length: 15
clone size: once
V gene: TRBV14
CDR3 protein: CASSQAPLGVGEQFF
CDR3 DNA: TGTGCCAGCAGCCAAGCCCCGCTAGGGGTGGGTGAGCAGTTCTTC

J gene: TRBJ1-5
D gene: NA
CDR3 length: 16
clone size: NA
V gene: TRBV6-5
CDR3 protein: CASSSARSARNQPQHF
CDR3 DNA: TGTGCCAGCAGTTCGGCCAGGTCCGCTCGCAATCAGCCCCAGCATTTT

J gene: TRBJ2-5
D gene: NA
CDR3 length: 15
clone size: NA
V gene: TRBV6-5
CDR3 protein: CASRLDRASQETQYF
CDR3 DNA: TGTGCCAGCAGACTCGACAGAGCGAGCCAAGAGACCCAGTACTTC